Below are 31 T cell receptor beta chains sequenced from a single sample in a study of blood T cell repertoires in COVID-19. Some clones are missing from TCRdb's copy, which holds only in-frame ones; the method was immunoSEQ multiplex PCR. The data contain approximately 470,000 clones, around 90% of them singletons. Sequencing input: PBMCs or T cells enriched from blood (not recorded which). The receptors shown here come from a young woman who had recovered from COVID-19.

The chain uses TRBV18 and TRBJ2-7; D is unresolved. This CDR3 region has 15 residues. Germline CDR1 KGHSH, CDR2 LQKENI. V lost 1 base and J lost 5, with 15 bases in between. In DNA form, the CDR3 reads TGTGCCAGCTCACCACGGCGACAAGTAGGTCACGAGCAGTACTTC. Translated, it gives CASSPRRQVGHEQYF.

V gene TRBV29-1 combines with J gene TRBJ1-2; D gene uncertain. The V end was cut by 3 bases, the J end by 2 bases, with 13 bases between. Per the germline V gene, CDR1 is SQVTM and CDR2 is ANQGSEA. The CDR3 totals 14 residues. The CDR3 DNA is TGCAGCGTTGACGACCAGGTATCCAACTATGGCTACACCTTC. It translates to CSVDDQVSNYGYTF.

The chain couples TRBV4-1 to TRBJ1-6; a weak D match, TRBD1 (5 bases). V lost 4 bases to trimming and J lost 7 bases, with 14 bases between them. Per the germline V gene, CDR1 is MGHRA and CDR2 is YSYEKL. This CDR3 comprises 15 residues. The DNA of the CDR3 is TGCGCCAGCAGCCCTGGGGCCAGGGCAAATTCACCCCTCCACTTT. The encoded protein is CASSPGARANSPLHF.

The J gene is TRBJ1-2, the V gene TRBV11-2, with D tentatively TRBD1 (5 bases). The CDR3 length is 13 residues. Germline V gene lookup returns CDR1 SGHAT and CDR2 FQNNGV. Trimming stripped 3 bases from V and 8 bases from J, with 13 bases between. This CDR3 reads CASSFGDRSGYTF. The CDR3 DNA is TGTGCCAGCAGCTTCGGAGACAGATCCGGCTACACCTTC.

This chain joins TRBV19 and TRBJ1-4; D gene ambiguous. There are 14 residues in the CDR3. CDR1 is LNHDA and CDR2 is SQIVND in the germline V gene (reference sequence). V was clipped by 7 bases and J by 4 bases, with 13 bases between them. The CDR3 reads CASNPQANNEKLFF. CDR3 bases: TGTGCCAGTAACCCCCAGGCGAATAATGAAAAACTGTTTTTT.

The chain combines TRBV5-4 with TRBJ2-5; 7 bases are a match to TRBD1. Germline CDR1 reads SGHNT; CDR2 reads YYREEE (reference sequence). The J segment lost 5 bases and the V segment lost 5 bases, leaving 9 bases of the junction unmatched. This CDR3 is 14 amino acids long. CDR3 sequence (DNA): TGTGCCAGCAGGGGACAGCCATCGGGGGAGACCCAGTACTTC. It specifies CASRGQPSGETQYF.

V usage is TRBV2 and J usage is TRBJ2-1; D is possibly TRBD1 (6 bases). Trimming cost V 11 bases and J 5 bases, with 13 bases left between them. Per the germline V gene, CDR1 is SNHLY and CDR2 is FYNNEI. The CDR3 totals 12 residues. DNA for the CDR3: TGTGCCTACAGGGACGGAGACAATGAGCAGTTCTTC. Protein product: CAYRDGDNEQFF. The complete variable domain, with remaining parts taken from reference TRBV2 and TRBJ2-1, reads EPEVTQTPSHQVTQMGQEVILRCVPISNHLYFYWYRQILGQKVEFLVSFYNNEISEKSEIFDDQFSVERPDGSNFTLKIRSTKLEDSAMYFCAYRDGDNEQFFGPGTRLTVL.

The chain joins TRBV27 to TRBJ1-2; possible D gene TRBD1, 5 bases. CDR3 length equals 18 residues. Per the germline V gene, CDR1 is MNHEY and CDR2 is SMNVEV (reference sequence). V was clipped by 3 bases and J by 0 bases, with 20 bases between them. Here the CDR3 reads CASSFLLTGRGSNYGYTF. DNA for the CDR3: TGTGCCAGCAGTTTCCTATTGACCGGAAGGGGTTCTAACTATGGCTACACCTTC.

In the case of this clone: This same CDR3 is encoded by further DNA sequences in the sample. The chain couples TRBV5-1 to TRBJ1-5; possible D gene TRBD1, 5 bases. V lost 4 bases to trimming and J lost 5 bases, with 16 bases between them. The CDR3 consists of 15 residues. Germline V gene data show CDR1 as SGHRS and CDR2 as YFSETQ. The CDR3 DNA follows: TGCGCCAGCAGCCCGGTCACGGGAGGGGATCAGCCCCAGCATTTT. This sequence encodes CASSPVTGGDQPQHF.

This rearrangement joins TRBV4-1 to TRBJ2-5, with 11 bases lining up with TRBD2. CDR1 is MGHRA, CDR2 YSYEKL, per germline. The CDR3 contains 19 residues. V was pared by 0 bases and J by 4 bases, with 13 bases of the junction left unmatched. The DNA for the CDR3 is TGCGCCAGCAGCCAAGATTTTAAGGGTAGCGGGGGGGACATAGAGACCCAGTACTTC. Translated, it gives CASSQDFKGSGGDIETQYF.

CDR3 nucleotide sequence: TGTGCCAGCAGCTTAGTCGGGGGACCCAATGAGCAGTTCTTC. The encoded protein is CASSLVGGPNEQFF. J is TRBJ2-1 and V is TRBV11-1; maybe TRBD2 (6 bases). V dropped 1 base and J dropped 6 bases, with 10 bases sitting between them. The V gene's germline CDR1 is SGHAT and CDR2 FQDESV (reference sequence). There are 14 residues in the CDR3.

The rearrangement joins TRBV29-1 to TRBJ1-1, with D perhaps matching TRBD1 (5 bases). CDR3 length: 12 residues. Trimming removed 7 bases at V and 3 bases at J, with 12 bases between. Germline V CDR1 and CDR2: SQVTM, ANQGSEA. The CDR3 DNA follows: TGCAGCGCTGGAGGGGCGGACACTGAAGCTTTCTTT. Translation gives CSAGGADTEAFF.

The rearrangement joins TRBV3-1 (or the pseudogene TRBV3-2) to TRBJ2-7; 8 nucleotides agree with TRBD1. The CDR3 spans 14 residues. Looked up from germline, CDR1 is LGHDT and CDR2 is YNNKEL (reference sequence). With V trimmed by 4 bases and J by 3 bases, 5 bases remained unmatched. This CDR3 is CASSPRTGSYEQYF. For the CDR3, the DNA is TGTGCCAGCAGCCCCCGGACAGGGAGCTACGAGCAGTACTTC.

This CDR3 is CASSYSYSVNQPQHF. CDR3 nucleotides: TGTGCCAGCAGTTACTCGTACAGTGTCAATCAGCCCCAGCATTTT. The V gene is TRBV6-5, the J gene TRBJ1-5, with D unresolved. V was clipped by 0 bases and J by 3 bases, with 9 bases between them. This CDR3 has 15 amino acids. CDR1 is MNHEY and CDR2 is SVGAGI in the germline V gene.

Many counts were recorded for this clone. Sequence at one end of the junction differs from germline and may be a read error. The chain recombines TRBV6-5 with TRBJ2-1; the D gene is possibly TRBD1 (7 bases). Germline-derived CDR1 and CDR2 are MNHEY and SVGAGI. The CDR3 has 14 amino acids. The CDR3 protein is CASSYQEQGRSRVF. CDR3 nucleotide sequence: TGTGCCAGCAGTTATCAGGAACAGGGGAGGTCGCGAGTCTTC.

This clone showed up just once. Here the CDR3 reads CAIRQDTGELFF. The DNA for the CDR3 is TGTGCCATCAGGCAGGACACCGGGGAGCTGTTTTTT. The chain employs TRBV11-2 and TRBJ2-2; no reliable D call. The V end lost 10 bases, the J end lost 3 bases, and 9 bases lay between the germline ends. CDR1 is SGHAT and CDR2 is FQNNGV in the germline V gene. The CDR3 is 12 residues long.

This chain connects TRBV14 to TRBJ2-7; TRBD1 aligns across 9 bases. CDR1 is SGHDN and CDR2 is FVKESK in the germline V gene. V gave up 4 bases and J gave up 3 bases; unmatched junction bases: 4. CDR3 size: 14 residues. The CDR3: CASSPGQGNYEQYF. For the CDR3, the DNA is TGTGCCAGCAGCCCGGGACAGGGTAACTACGAGCAGTACTTC.

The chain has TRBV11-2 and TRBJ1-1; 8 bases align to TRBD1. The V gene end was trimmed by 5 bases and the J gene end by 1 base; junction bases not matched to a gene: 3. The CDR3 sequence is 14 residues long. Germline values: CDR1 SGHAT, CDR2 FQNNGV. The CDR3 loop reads CASSRGQGNTEAFF. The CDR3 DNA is TGTGCCAGCAGCCGTGGACAGGGGAACACTGAAGCTTTCTTT.

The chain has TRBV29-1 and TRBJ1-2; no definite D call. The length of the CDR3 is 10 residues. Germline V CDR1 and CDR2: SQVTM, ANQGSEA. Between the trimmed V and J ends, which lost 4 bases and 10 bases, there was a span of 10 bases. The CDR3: CSVGGETYTF. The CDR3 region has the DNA TGCAGCGTTGGGGGAGAGACCTACACCTTC.

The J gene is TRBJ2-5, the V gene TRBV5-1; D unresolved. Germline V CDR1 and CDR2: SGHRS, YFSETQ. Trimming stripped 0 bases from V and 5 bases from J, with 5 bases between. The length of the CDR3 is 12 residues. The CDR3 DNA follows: TGCGCCAGCAGCTTGGCTCTGGAGACCCAGTACTTC. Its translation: CASSLALETQYF.

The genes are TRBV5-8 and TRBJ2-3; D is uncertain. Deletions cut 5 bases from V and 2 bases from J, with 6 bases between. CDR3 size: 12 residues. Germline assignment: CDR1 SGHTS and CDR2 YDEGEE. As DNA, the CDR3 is TGTGCCAGCAGTTCCTTCACAGATACGCAGTATTTT. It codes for CASSSFTDTQYF.

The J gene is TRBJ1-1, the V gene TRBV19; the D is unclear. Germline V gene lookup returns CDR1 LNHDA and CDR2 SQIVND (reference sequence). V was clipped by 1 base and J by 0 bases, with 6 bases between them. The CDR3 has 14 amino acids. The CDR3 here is CASSIGNMNTEAFF. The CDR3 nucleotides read TGTGCCAGTAGTATAGGTAACATGAACACTGAAGCTTTCTTT.

CDR3 sequence: CSAGEQGGGFF. The CDR3 nucleotides read TGCAGCGCCGGGGAACAGGGTGGGGGTTTCTTT. V is TRBV29-1 and J is TRBJ1-1, with TRBD1 as a possible D gene (6 bases). The germline V gene encodes CDR1 SQVTM and CDR2 ANQGSEA. The CDR3 is 11 amino acids. With 7 bases removed from V and 13 bases from J, the gap between germline ends came to 19 bases.

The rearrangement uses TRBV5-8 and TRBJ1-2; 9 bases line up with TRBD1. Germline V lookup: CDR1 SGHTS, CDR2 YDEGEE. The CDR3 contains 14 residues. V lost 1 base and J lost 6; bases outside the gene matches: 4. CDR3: CASSLLGQGHGYTF. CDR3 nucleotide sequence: TGTGCCAGCAGCTTGTTGGGACAGGGACATGGCTACACCTTC.

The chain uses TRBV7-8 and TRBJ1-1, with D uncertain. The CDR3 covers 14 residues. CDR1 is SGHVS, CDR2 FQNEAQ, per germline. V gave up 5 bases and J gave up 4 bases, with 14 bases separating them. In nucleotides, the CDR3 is TGTGCCAGCAGCCTTTCCTCAGTGTTCACTGAAGCTTTCTTT. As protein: CASSLSSVFTEAFF.

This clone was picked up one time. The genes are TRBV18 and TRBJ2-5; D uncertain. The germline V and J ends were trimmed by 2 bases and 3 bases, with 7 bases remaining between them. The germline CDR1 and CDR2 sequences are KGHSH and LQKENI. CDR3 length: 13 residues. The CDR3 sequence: CASSPSLEETQYF. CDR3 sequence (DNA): TGTGCCAGCTCACCATCTCTTGAAGAGACCCAGTACTTC.

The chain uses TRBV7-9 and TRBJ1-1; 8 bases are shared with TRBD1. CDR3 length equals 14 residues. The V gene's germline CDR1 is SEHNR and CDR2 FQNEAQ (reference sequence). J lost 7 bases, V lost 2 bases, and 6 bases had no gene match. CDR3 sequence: CASSLPDRENEAFF. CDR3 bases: TGTGCCAGCAGCTTACCGGACAGGGAGAATGAAGCTTTCTTT. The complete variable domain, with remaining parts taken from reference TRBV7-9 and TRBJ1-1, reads DTGVSQNPRHKITKRGQNVTFRCDPISEHNRLYWYRQTLGQGPEFLTYFQNEAQLEKSRLLSDRFSAERPKGSFSTLEIQRTEQGDSAMYLCASSLPDRENEAFFGQGTRLTVV.

The CDR3 sequence: CASSQDPQRVNTIYF. The CDR3 DNA sequence: TGTGCCAGCAGCCAAGATCCCCAAAGAGTAAACACCATATATTTT. This rearrangement joins TRBV4-2 to TRBJ1-3, with D unclear. The CDR3 extends over 15 amino acids. Per germline, CDR1 LGHNA and CDR2 YNFKEQ. V lost 0 bases, J lost 6 bases, and 12 bases lay in between.

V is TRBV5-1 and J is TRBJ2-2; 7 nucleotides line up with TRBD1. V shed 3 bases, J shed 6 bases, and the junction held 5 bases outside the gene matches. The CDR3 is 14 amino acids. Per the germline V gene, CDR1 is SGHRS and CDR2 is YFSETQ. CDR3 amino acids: CASSSGQMAGELFF. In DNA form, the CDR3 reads TGCGCCAGCAGCTCGGGACAGATGGCCGGGGAGCTGTTTTTT.

CDR3 residues: CASSSDAGQADTQYF. Written as DNA, the CDR3 is TGCGCCAGCAGCTCGGACGCGGGGCAGGCAGATACGCAGTATTTT. The chain employs TRBV5-1 and TRBJ2-3, with D possibly being TRBD2 (6 bases). CDR1 is SGHRS and CDR2 is YFSETQ in the germline V gene. Trimming removed 3 bases from V and 4 bases from J, with 15 bases in between. The CDR3 runs to 15 residues.

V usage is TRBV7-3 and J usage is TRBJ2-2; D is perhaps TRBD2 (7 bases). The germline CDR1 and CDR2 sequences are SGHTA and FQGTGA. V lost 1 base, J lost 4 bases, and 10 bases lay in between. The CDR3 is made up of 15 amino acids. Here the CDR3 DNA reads TGTGCCAGCAGCTTAAACGGGGGGCGCACCGGGGAGCTGTTTTTT. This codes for CASSLNGGRTGELFF.